The rows below give T cell receptor beta chains drawn from one sample of a study of CD8 T cells in Susac syndrome. TCRdb processed the immunoSEQ multiplex PCR reads anew with MiXCR; each CDR3 protein has one entry. The repertoire has about 190,000 distinct CDR3 sequences, nearly 97% of them found once; the top ten carry around 0.1%. Sequencing was carried out using CD4+ T cells from PBMCs. The receptor source for this set is a human donor with Susac syndrome. The CDR3 runs from the conserved cysteine through the conserved F or W. Fields, in order: clone size, J gene, D gene, V gene, CDR3 protein, CDR3 DNA. The D gene is left open where the match is weak. A clone size is listed for some rows: how often the clone was seen (once, few, many), or a class if it is expanded.

NA | TRBJ1-6 | NA | TRBV4-1 | CASSQEWQGDSPLHF | TGCGCCAGCAGCCAAGAGTGGCAGGGAGATTCACCCCTCCACTTT
NA | TRBJ2-2 | TRBD1 | TRBV7-2 | CASSRGRRTGELFF | TGTGCCAGCAGCAGGGGGCGTAGAACCGGGGAGCTGTTTTTT
NA | TRBJ2-2 | NA | TRBV9 | CASSVNPSFLDTGELFF | TGTGCCAGCAGCGTAAATCCCTCTTTTTTGGACACCGGGGAGCTGTTTTTT
NA | TRBJ1-1 | NA | TRBV29-1 | CSVEQGYTEAFF | TGCAGCGTTGAACAGGGATACACTGAAGCTTTCTTT
NA | TRBJ2-5 | NA | TRBV2 | CASSDGMGETQYF | TGTGCCAGCAGTGACGGGATGGGGGAGACCCAGTACTTC
once | TRBJ2-7 | NA | TRBV27 | CASSLSKQGYEQYF | TGTGCCAGCAGTTTATCGAAACAGGGCTACGAGCAGTACTTC
NA | TRBJ2-6 | TRBD1 | TRBV30 | CAWRRGQGKSGANVLTF | TGTGCCTGGAGAAGGGGACAGGGGAAATCTGGGGCCAACGTCCTGACTTTC
NA | TRBJ2-3 | NA | TRBV28 | CASSTNREADTQYF | TGTGCCAGCAGTACGAACAGGGAAGCAGATACGCAGTATTTT
NA | TRBJ1-2 | NA | TRBV11-2 | CASRGFSFYGYTF | TGTGCCAGCAGGGGATTTTCCTTCTATGGCTACACCTTC
NA | TRBJ2-1 | NA | TRBV4-3 | CASSQETGDSYNEQFF | TGCGCCAGCAGCCAAGAAACGGGAGACAGTTACAATGAGCAGTTCTTC
NA | TRBJ2-7 | TRBD1 | TRBV5-1 | CASSLVQGDGYEQYF | TGCGCCAGCAGCTTAGTGCAGGGGGACGGTTACGAGCAGTACTTC
NA | TRBJ2-5 | NA | TRBV6-6 | CASSYSRETQYF | TGTGCCAGCAGTTACTCGAGAGAGACCCAGTACTTC
NA | TRBJ2-7 | NA | TRBV6-5 | CASRMQNGHEQYF | TGTGCCAGCAGGATGCAGAACGGCCACGAGCAGTACTTC
once | TRBJ2-5 | TRBD1 | TRBV5-1 | CASSWGPGTGHETQYF | TGCGCCAGCAGCTGGGGGCCCGGGACAGGGCATGAGACCCAGTACTTC
NA | TRBJ2-5 | NA | TRBV7-6 | CASSFAAWTQYF | TGTGCCAGCAGCTTCGCCGCATGGACCCAGTACTTC
NA | TRBJ2-1 | TRBD2 | TRBV29-1 | CSAPLAGGMEQFF | TGCAGCGCCCCGCTAGCGGGGGGGATGGAGCAGTTCTTC
NA | TRBJ2-3 | NA | TRBV20-1 | CSHQGTDTQYF | TGCAGTCATCAAGGCACAGATACGCAGTATTTT
NA | TRBJ2-3 | NA | TRBV30 | CAWSHGGTDTQYF | TGTGCCTGGAGTCACGGAGGCACAGATACGCAGTATTTT
once | TRBJ1-2 | TRBD1 | TRBV7-6 | CASSLFQGANYGYTF | TGTGCCAGCAGCTTATTCCAGGGGGCTAACTATGGCTACACCTTC
NA | TRBJ1-2 | NA | TRBV6-5 | CASSYSSRGDRGYTF | TGTGCCAGCAGTTACTCGAGTAGGGGAGATCGGGGCTACACCTTC
NA | TRBJ2-2 | NA | TRBV12-3/TRBV12-4 | CASSSGMTGELFF | TGTGCCAGCAGTTCTGGGATGACCGGGGAGCTGTTTTTT
NA | TRBJ2-3 | TRBD2 | TRBV3-1 | CASSRKGAGANTDTQYF | TGTGCCAGCAGCCGAAAGGGAGCGGGGGCAAACACAGATACGCAGTATTTT
NA | TRBJ1-2 | TRBD1 | TRBV10-3 | CAIQPQGNYGYTF | TGTGCCATCCAACCACAGGGGAACTATGGCTACACCTTC
NA | TRBJ2-7 | TRBD2 | TRBV12-3/TRBV12-4 | CASSRASGGAYEQYF | TGTGCCAGCAGCAGAGCTAGCGGGGGGGCCTACGAGCAGTACTTC
NA | TRBJ2-7 | NA | TRBV4-1 | CASSQDTGRGVIGAEQYF | TGCGCCAGCAGCCAAGACACTGGCAGGGGGGTAATCGGAGCCGAGCAGTACTTC
NA | TRBJ2-5 | NA | TRBV7-2 | CASSFGLISLETQYF | TGTGCCAGCAGCTTCGGGCTGATTAGCTTGGAGACCCAGTACTTC
NA | TRBJ1-2 | NA | TRBV14 | CASSQHRVGHTF | TGTGCCAGCAGCCAGCACAGGGTTGGCCACACCTTC
NA | TRBJ2-3 | NA | TRBV2 | CASTRIGGRADTQYF | TGTGCCAGCACGAGGATAGGGGGTAGGGCAGATACGCAGTATTTT
NA | TRBJ2-5 | TRBD1 | TRBV12-3/TRBV12-4 | CASRRTGGTGETQYF | TGTGCCAGCAGAAGGACAGGGGGGACGGGGGAGACCCAGTACTTC
few | TRBJ2-7 | TRBD1 | TRBV6-5 | CASSYSGTGGRGQYF | TGTGCCAGCAGTTACTCTGGGACAGGGGGACGGGGGCAGTACTTC
NA | TRBJ2-7 | TRBD2 | TRBV12-3/TRBV12-4 | CASSFGGGREQYF | TGTGCCAGCAGTTTCGGCGGGGGTCGAGAGCAGTACTTC
once | TRBJ2-5 | NA | TRBV2 | CASSPGRSETQYF | TGTGCCAGCTCTCCAGGGCGGTCAGAGACCCAGTACTTC
NA | TRBJ2-7 | TRBD1 | TRBV9 | CASSRDSLFSEQYF | TGTGCCAGCTCCCGGGACAGCCTCTTTAGTGAGCAGTACTTC
NA | TRBJ1-1 | TRBD1 | TRBV12-3/TRBV12-4 | CASSLGQGRAFF | TGTGCCAGCAGCTTAGGACAGGGGAGAGCTTTCTTT
NA | TRBJ1-2 | NA | TRBV12-3/TRBV12-4 | CASSLFGEGYTF | TGTGCCAGCAGTTTATTTGGGGAAGGCTACACCTTC
once | TRBJ2-7 | NA | TRBV28 | CASSPWWESYEQYF | TGTGCCAGCAGCCCGTGGTGGGAGTCCTACGAGCAGTACTTC
NA | TRBJ2-1 | NA | TRBV12-3/TRBV12-4 | CASTRGGNNEQFF | TGTGCCAGCACCCGAGGGGGGAACAATGAGCAGTTCTTC
NA | TRBJ2-7 | NA | TRBV6-6 | CASRNSGLTYEQYF | TGTGCCAGCAGGAATTCAGGGTTAACCTACGAGCAGTACTTC
NA | TRBJ2-5 | NA | TRBV10-3 | CAISTGFLETQYF | TGTGCCATCAGCACAGGGTTTTTAGAGACCCAGTACTTC
NA | TRBJ1-5 | NA | TRBV27 | CASWDTDQPQHF | TGTGCCAGCTGGGACACCGATCAGCCCCAGCATTTT